This is a list of T cell receptor beta chains from one sample in a study of blood T cell repertoires in COVID-19. The repertoire was sequenced with immunoSEQ multiplex PCR; TCRdb's copy has only in-frame clones and lacks some. Seen here are fewer than 500,000 clones, about 80% observed once, and the top ten hold over 0.95%. The specimen sequenced was peripheral blood. The receptors were sampled from a human donor with acute or convalescent COVID-19. The donor label of this sample is uncertain. Both conserved end residues are part of each CDR3. A D gene is named only where the DNA matches it firmly. Expanded clones get a size class; other rows say once, few or many, or leave the size out.

clone size	J gene	D gene	V gene	CDR3 DNA	CDR3 protein
NA	TRBJ2-2	NA	TRBV11-3	TGTGCCAGCAGCTTAAGGGATTCTAGCCGGGAGCTGTTTTTT	CASSLRDSSRELFF
once	TRBJ1-2	NA	TRBV11-2	TGTGCCAGCAGCTTCTCCGGGGAGAATAAAGGCTACACCTTC	CASSFSGENKGYTF
NA	TRBJ1-5	TRBD1	TRBV7-2	TGTGCCAGCAGCTTCAGGGGGTTGGGCAATCAGCCCCAGCATTTT	CASSFRGLGNQPQHF
NA	TRBJ2-3	TRBD1	TRBV18	TGTGCCAGCTCACCAGGACAGGGTGCGGCAGATACGCAGTATTTT	CASSPGQGAADTQYF
few	TRBJ1-2	TRBD1	TRBV24-1	TGTGCCACCAGTGATGACAGGGAGAATCCCTATGGCTACACCTTC	CATSDDRENPYGYTF
few	TRBJ2-5	NA	TRBV18	TGTGCCAGCTCACCAGGACAATCGGAGACCCAGTACTTC	CASSPGQSETQYF
few	TRBJ1-3	NA	TRBV11-2	TGTGCCAGCAGCTTTAACAGGGCGGCTGGAAACACCATATATTTT	CASSFNRAAGNTIYF
NA	TRBJ2-7	TRBD1	TRBV3-1/TRBV3-2	TGTGCCAGCAGCCGAGGACAGGGACGCTTCATTCGAATGTACGAGCAGTACTTC	CASSRGQGRFIRMYEQYF
NA	TRBJ1-2	NA	TRBV6-5	TGTGCCAGCACCCACGGCGACCTCCGGGATGGCTACACCTTC	CASTHGDLRDGYTF
NA	TRBJ2-7	NA	TRBV6-5	TGTGCCAGCATTACGGGGGTTGGTGTATCCTACGAGCAGTACTTC	CASITGVGVSYEQYF
NA	TRBJ2-4	TRBD1	TRBV23-1	TGCGCCAATCCAGGGGGCGGAAACATTCAGTACTTC	CANPGGGNIQYF
NA	TRBJ2-1	NA	TRBV5-1	TGCGCCAGCAGCTGGGGAAGACAGTACAATGAGCAGTTCTTC	CASSWGRQYNEQFF
NA	TRBJ2-1	NA	TRBV7-2	TGTGCCAGCAGCTTACATTCCGGGAAGGGTGAGCAGTTCTTC	CASSLHSGKGEQFF
once	TRBJ1-2	NA	TRBV19	TGTGCCAGTAGAGGTAGCCTCAACTATGGCTACACCTTC	CASRGSLNYGYTF
NA	TRBJ1-1	NA	TRBV19	TGTGCCAGTAGTTTCAGGGTGAACACTGAAGCTTTCTTT	CASSFRVNTEAFF
NA	TRBJ1-5	NA	TRBV5-4	TGTGCCAGCAGCTCGATGGGAGATAGCAATCAGCCCCAGCATTTT	CASSSMGDSNQPQHF
few	TRBJ1-2	NA	TRBV10-3	TGTGCCATCAGACTTACAGTTAACTATGGCTACACCTTC	CAIRLTVNYGYTF
few	TRBJ2-7	NA	TRBV7-9	TGTGCCAGCAGCCTCCGTCCGGGAACGACGAGGGAGCAGTACTTC	CASSLRPGTTREQYF
NA	TRBJ1-3	TRBD1	TRBV19	TGTGCCAGTGTTCCCCGGGACAGGGGTCTGTCTGGAAACACCATATATTTT	CASVPRDRGLSGNTIYF
NA	TRBJ2-1	TRBD2	TRBV30	TGTGCCAGGACCCAGGGTACGCTAGCGGGGGGGGGAAATGAGCAGTTCTTC	CARTQGTLAGGGNEQFF
NA	TRBJ1-6	TRBD1	TRBV6-6	TGTGCCAGCAGTCCGGACAGGCCGAAGATCTCCTATAATTCACCCCTCCACTTT	CASSPDRPKISYNSPLHF
few	TRBJ1-5	NA	TRBV3-1/TRBV3-2	TGTGCCAGCAGCCAAAATGCAGGGCTCCAGCATTTT	CASSQNAGLQHF
few	TRBJ1-3	TRBD1	TRBV4-1	TGCGCCAGCAGCCAGGGACAGGGATCGGGAGCTGGAAACACCATATATTTT	CASSQGQGSGAGNTIYF
few	TRBJ1-1	NA	TRBV18	TGTGCCAGCTCACCAACGGGGGGCGGCACTGAAGCTTTCTTT	CASSPTGGGTEAFF
NA	TRBJ2-1	NA	TRBV4-2	TGTGCCAGCAGCCAAGAGGGCTCGTATAGGGGGTTCTACAATGAGCAGTTCTTC	CASSQEGSYRGFYNEQFF
NA	TRBJ1-2	TRBD1	TRBV5-1	TGCGCCAGCGGGAGCCGGACAGGGGGCGGGGTCGGCTACACCTTC	CASGSRTGGGVGYTF
NA	TRBJ1-1	TRBD1	TRBV19	TGTGCCACCGCCCGGACAGGGAGGAACGCTGAAGCTTTCTTT	CATARTGRNAEAFF
NA	TRBJ2-7	NA	TRBV30	TGTGCCTGGAGTGTTTTATACGAGCAGTACTTC	CAWSVLYEQYF
NA	TRBJ2-1	TRBD2	TRBV6-5	TGTGCCAGCAGTTACCGCGGGGGGGCTTACAATGAGCAGTTCTTC	CASSYRGGAYNEQFF
NA	TRBJ1-1	TRBD1	TRBV12-3/TRBV12-4	TGTGCCAGCCTCATTCGACAGGGGAAAGAAGCTTTCTTT	CASLIRQGKEAFF
once	TRBJ1-1	NA	TRBV12-5	TGTGCTAGTGGGAGGGAGGTCATGAACACTGAAGCTTTCTTT	CASGREVMNTEAFF
NA	TRBJ2-3	NA	TRBV2	TGTGCCAGCAGTCAGTCACCCACAGATACGCAGTATTTT	CASSQSPTDTQYF